The next 31 T cell receptor beta chains were all read from a single sample in a study of blood T cell repertoires in COVID-19. Libraries were prepared by immunoSEQ multiplex PCR; TCRdb keeps only in-frame clonotypes and omits some of them. The data hold 55,000 to 90,000 clones, with 80% to 95% observed a single time. The sequenced material came from peripheral blood. These receptors all come from a human donor with active COVID-19. The donor label of this sample is uncertain.

The sample holds one count of this clone. This chain joins TRBV29-1 and TRBJ2-7; 8 nucleotides line up with TRBD1. The CDR3 loop spans 11 amino acids. V lost 7 bases to trimming and J lost 3 bases; unmatched junction nucleotides: 2. CDR1 is SQVTM and CDR2 is ANQGSEA in the germline V gene. This chain's CDR3 is CSAGQGYEQYF. The CDR3 coding sequence is TGCAGCGCAGGACAGGGCTACGAGCAGTACTTC.

The J gene is TRBJ2-5, the V gene TRBV6-2 or TRBV6-3; no clear D gene. The germline V and J ends were trimmed by 4 bases and 5 bases, with 14 bases remaining between them. The V gene's germline CDR1 is MNHEY and CDR2 SVGEGT. The CDR3 loop spans 14 amino acids. The CDR3 is CASSLSERVETQYF. DNA of the CDR3: TGTGCCAGCAGTTTGTCGGAGCGAGTGGAGACCCAGTACTTC.

The rearrangement joins TRBV4-1 to TRBJ1-3; D is perhaps TRBD1 (6 bases). Germline V gene data show CDR1 as MGHRA and CDR2 as YSYEKL. The CDR3 consists of 17 residues. Trimming took 0 bases from V and 0 from J, leaving 12 bases between them. This chain's CDR3 is CASSQDTGLSSGNTIYF. The CDR3 DNA is TGCGCCAGCAGCCAAGATACAGGGCTAAGCTCTGGAAACACCATATATTTT.

This clone was picked up one time. The chain carries TRBV3-1 (or the pseudogene TRBV3-2) and TRBJ2-7; D perhaps matches TRBD2 (5 bases). V shed 4 bases and J shed 3 bases, with 10 bases lying between them. The germline CDR1 and CDR2 sequences are LGHDT and YNNKEL (reference sequence). The CDR3 sequence is 13 residues long. CDR3 region: CASSRQAGYEQYF. The DNA for the CDR3 is TGTGCCAGCAGCCGGCAGGCGGGCTACGAGCAGTACTTC.

This chain connects TRBV24-1 to TRBJ2-1; D is possibly TRBD1 (7 bases). V shed 9 bases and J shed 9 bases, with 14 bases lying between them. Germline loops: CDR1 KGHDR, CDR2 SFDVKD. The CDR3 sequence is 12 residues long. DNA for the CDR3: TGTGCCACCGGCCAGGGGGAGGCTGAGCAGTTCTTC. It translates to CATGQGEAEQFF.

The chain uses TRBV12-3 or TRBV12-4 and TRBJ2-7; possible D gene TRBD2, 6 bases. The CDR3 loop spans 12 amino acids. V lost 5 bases to trimming and J lost 3 bases, with 8 bases between them. For the CDR3, the DNA is TGTGCCAGCAGTCCGGGACTCTACGAGCAGTACTTC. It yields the protein CASSPGLYEQYF.

As for this clone: Its ends do not fully match the called genes, so a read error is possible. V gene TRBV29-1 combines with J gene TRBJ2-7; 14 bases agree with TRBD2. Per germline, CDR1 SQVTM and CDR2 ANQGSEA. The CDR3 runs to 14 residues. CDR3 region: CSVEGTSGRFEQYF. The CDR3, as DNA: TGCAGCGTGGAAGGGACTAGCGGGAGATTCGAGCAGTACTTC.

The chain recombines TRBV11-3 with TRBJ2-1, with no clear D. Looked up from germline, CDR1 is SGHNT and CDR2 is YENEEA. The CDR3 is made up of 18 amino acids. V lost 4 bases to trimming and J lost 8 bases, with 27 bases between them. The chain's CDR3 is CASSSSFGPDYLRDEQFF. CDR3 in DNA: TGTGCCAGCAGCTCCTCATTCGGCCCAGATTACCTACGGGATGAGCAGTTCTTC.

This clone occurred once. The rearrangement links TRBV3-1 (or the pseudogene TRBV3-2) to TRBJ2-1; D might be TRBD2 (5 bases). Germline V gives CDR1 LGHDT, CDR2 YNNKEL (reference sequence). V lost 4 bases and J lost 0, with 10 bases in between. CDR3 length: 15 residues. CDR3 sequence: CASSPTGSSYNEQFF. For the CDR3, the DNA is TGTGCCAGCAGCCCGACGGGGAGCTCCTACAATGAGCAGTTCTTC.

The J gene is TRBJ1-4, the V gene TRBV28; no firm D call. Between the trimmed V and J ends, which lost 6 bases and 4 bases, there was a span of 6 bases. Germline CDR1 MDHEN, CDR2 SYDVKM. This CDR3 is 12 amino acids long. Written as DNA, the CDR3 is TGTGCCAGCAGCCCCTATAATGAAAAACTGTTTTTT. Translation: CASSPYNEKLFF.

The genes are TRBV6-2 or TRBV6-3 and TRBJ2-7; the D gene is possibly TRBD2 (6 bases). CDR1 MNHEY and CDR2 SVGEGT come from the germline V gene. The CDR3 covers 15 residues. V was shortened by 5 bases and J by 5 bases, with 19 bases between the two germline ends. CDR3 bases: TGTGCCAGCAGTCCCTCCCACGGGAGCGAAAACGAGCAGTACTTC. Translating gives CASSPSHGSENEQYF.

This clone was recorded only once. The chain recombines TRBV12-3 or TRBV12-4 with TRBJ1-6; D gene uncertain. With 3 bases removed from V and 9 bases from J, the gap between germline ends came to 6 bases. This CDR3 is 12 amino acids long. The DNA of the CDR3 is TGTGCCAGCAGTTTGTCGGGTTCACCCCTCCACTTT. This gives the protein CASSLSGSPLHF.

The V and J genes are TRBV7-6 and TRBJ2-3; D may be TRBD2 (6 bases). The CDR3 spans 16 residues. Per germline, CDR1 SGHVS and CDR2 FNYEAQ. V lost 5 bases and J lost 3, with 18 bases in between. CDR3 DNA: TGTGCCAGCAGCGGGGGGAAGGACATGGGGACAGATACGCAGTATTTT. This translates into CASSGGKDMGTDTQYF.

This clone occurred once. This specimen includes other DNA sequences encoding the same CDR3. The CDR3 DNA sequence: TGTGCCAGCAGCTTAAAAGGAGACTCCTACGAGCAGTACTTC. Amino acid sequence: CASSLKGDSYEQYF. The V and J genes are TRBV7-2 and TRBJ2-7; D is unresolved. The CDR3 spans 14 residues. Germline V lookup: CDR1 SGHTA, CDR2 FQGNSA. The ends were cut back, 2 bases at V and 0 bases at J, with 8 bases in the middle.

The table lists this clone with a count of one. The chain joins TRBV4-1 to TRBJ2-3; 8 nucleotides align to TRBD2. CDR1 and CDR2 (germline): MGHRA, YSYEKL. J was trimmed by 2 bases and V by 6 bases; bases with no gene match: 7. The CDR3 runs 15 residues. CDR3 nucleotides: TGCGCCAGCAGTATCCGCGGGGGGCTCACAGATACGCAGTATTTT. It specifies CASSIRGGLTDTQYF.

The chain has TRBV27 and TRBJ2-1; possible D gene TRBD2, 6 bases. With 6 bases removed from V and 2 bases from J, the gap between germline ends came to 14 bases. The germline V gene encodes CDR1 MNHEY and CDR2 SMNVEV (reference sequence). This CDR3 contains 15 residues. CDR3 in amino acids: CASRTKEGPYNEQFF. The CDR3 coding sequence is TGTGCCAGCAGAACTAAGGAGGGACCCTACAATGAGCAGTTCTTC.

The rearrangement uses TRBV29-1 and TRBJ2-1, with 11 bases fitting TRBD1. Looked up from germline, CDR1 is SQVTM and CDR2 is ANQGSEA. V shed 3 bases, J shed 7 bases, and the junction held 5 bases outside the gene matches. This CDR3 is built from 14 residues. The CDR3 bases are TGCAGCGTTGACTGGGACAGGGGGGGAAATGAGCAGTTCTTC. This sequence encodes CSVDWDRGGNEQFF.

The V and J genes are TRBV6-2 or TRBV6-3 and TRBJ2-7; TRBD2 matches 11 bases. V shed 5 bases and J 3 bases; nucleotides not matched to a gene: 9. The CDR3 contains 16 residues. Germline V gives CDR1 MNHEY, CDR2 SVGEGT. The chain's CDR3 is CASSPSTSGIVYEQYF. CDR3 bases: TGTGCCAGCAGTCCCTCGACTAGCGGGATCGTCTACGAGCAGTACTTC.

DNA of the CDR3: TGTGCCAGCAGCTTAGGTGCTAGTCCAATCACAGATACGCAGTATTTT. This gives the protein CASSLGASPITDTQYF. V gene TRBV7-3 combines with J gene TRBJ2-3, with D unresolved. V shed 2 bases and J shed 2 bases, with 14 bases lying between them. Germline V CDR1 and CDR2: SGHTA, FQGTGA. There are 16 residues in the CDR3.

V is TRBV29-1 and J is TRBJ1-2; D unresolved. Germline assignment: CDR1 SQVTM and CDR2 ANQGSEA. The CDR3 is 14 residues long. Trimming stripped 3 bases from V and 0 bases from J, with 11 bases between. The CDR3 DNA reads as TGCAGCGTTGATGGAGGGTCTACTAACTATGGCTACACCTTC. Residues: CSVDGGSTNYGYTF. Complete variable domain (other parts from reference TRBV29-1 and TRBJ1-2): SAVISQKPSRDICQRGTSLTIQCQVDSQVTMMFWYRQQPGQSLTLIATANQGSEATYESGFVIDKFPISRPNLTFSTLTVSNMSPEDSSIYLCSVDGGSTNYGYTFGSGTRLTVV.

This clone was observed once. The rearrangement uses TRBV5-4 and TRBJ2-3, with a tentative D call TRBD2 (5 bases). This CDR3 is built from 14 residues. Trimming pared 0 bases from V and 4 bases from J, leaving 9 bases between. Germline V gene sequence: CDR1 SGHNT, CDR2 YYREEE (reference sequence). The CDR3 nucleotides read TGTGCCAGCAGCTTGGCCGAGGGCCCAGATACGCAGTATTTT. The encoded protein is CASSLAEGPDTQYF.

The rearrangement uses TRBV10-3 and TRBJ2-1; D gene unclear. This CDR3 region has 13 residues. Trimming cost V 6 bases and J 15 bases, with 21 bases left between them. The germline CDR1 and CDR2 sequences are ENHRY and SYGVKD. The CDR3: CAISPASGGPLFF. CDR3 in DNA: TGTGCCATCAGCCCGGCCTCTGGCGGCCCCCTGTTCTTC.

V and J are TRBV9 and TRBJ1-2; D is unresolved. CDR1 and CDR2 (germline): SGDLS, YYNGEE. The CDR3 covers 14 residues. Deletions cut 2 bases from V and 5 bases from J, with 13 bases between. The CDR3 sequence: CASSVGWREYGYTF. CDR3 coding DNA: TGTGCCAGCAGCGTCGGGTGGCGAGAATATGGCTACACCTTC.

The V gene is TRBV23-1, the J gene TRBJ2-3; the D gene is possibly TRBD2 (6 bases). TRBV23-1 falls under the ORF class, with uncertain function. The CDR3 loop spans 16 amino acids. Between the trimmed V and J ends, which lost 4 bases and 5 bases, there was a span of 19 bases. The CDR3 protein is CASSRPGGAWEDTQYF. Written as DNA, the CDR3 is TGCGCCAGCAGTCGTCCCGGAGGGGCCTGGGAAGATACGCAGTATTTT.

This clone was seen a few times. The chain carries TRBV27 and TRBJ2-7; D is perhaps TRBD2 (6 bases). V was trimmed by 10 bases and J by 5 bases, leaving 18 bases between them. The CDR3 has 13 residues. Germline CDR1 MNHEY, CDR2 SMNVEV (reference sequence). The CDR3 reads CATRDSGAHEQYF. CDR3 DNA sequence: TGTGCCACCAGGGACTCTGGAGCACACGAGCAGTACTTC.

The rearrangement links TRBV28 to TRBJ1-4; D is unclear. The CDR3 runs to 15 residues. Trimming pared 3 bases from V and 0 bases from J, leaving 8 bases between. From germline, CDR1 is MDHEN and CDR2 SYDVKM. DNA of the CDR3: TGTGCCAGCAGTTTCCCCCTTGCAACTAATGAAAAACTGTTTTTT. Its protein is CASSFPLATNEKLFF. Filled out from reference TRBV28 and TRBJ1-4, the complete variable domain reads DVKVTQSSRYLVKRTGEKVFLECVQDMDHENMFWYRQDPGLGLRLIYFSYDVKMKEKGDIPEGYSVSREKKERFSLILESASTNQTSMYLCASSFPLATNEKLFFGSGTQLSVL.

V and J are TRBV28 and TRBJ1-1, with 8 positions matching TRBD1. This CDR3 contains 13 residues. Trimming removed 5 bases from V and 9 bases from J; junction bases left unmatched: 8. CDR1 is MDHEN, CDR2 SYDVKM, per germline. The DNA for the CDR3 is TGTGCCAGCAGTGGGTATATCAGGGGGCAAGCTTTCTTT. Protein: CASSGYIRGQAFF.

The CDR3 nucleotides read TGTGCCATCAGTGAGTCCAGCGGGAGGGCCATGGGCACCGGGGAGCTGTTTTTT. Amino acid sequence: CAISESSGRAMGTGELFF. This chain connects TRBV10-3 to TRBJ2-2; 10 bases are a match to TRBD2. The germline V gene encodes CDR1 ENHRY and CDR2 SYGVKD. The CDR3 contains 18 residues. V shed 0 bases and J 4 bases; nucleotides not matched to a gene: 8.

The CDR3 spells CASSPQGTGLGEAFF. The CDR3 DNA follows: TGTGCCAGCAGTCCCCAGGGAACAGGGTTAGGTGAAGCTTTCTTT. V gene TRBV2 combines with J gene TRBJ1-1; possible D gene TRBD1, 6 bases. The germline CDR1 and CDR2 sequences are SNHLY and FYNNEI. Trimming shortened V by 5 bases and J by 7 bases, and 20 bases separated the two germline ends. The CDR3 contains 15 residues. The full variable domain, its missing parts supplied by reference TRBV2 and TRBJ1-1, is EPEVTQTPSHQVTQMGQEVILRCVPISNHLYFYWYRQILGQKVEFLVSFYNNEISEKSEIFDDQFSVERPDGSNFTLKIRSTKLEDSAMYFCASSPQGTGLGEAFFGQGTRLTVV.

CDR3 nucleotides: TGTGCCAGCAGGGAGACAGGGCAAGGGCCGGTGGGGGGCTACACCTTC. This sequence encodes CASRETGQGPVGGYTF. The chain couples TRBV28 to TRBJ1-2; 7 nucleotides line up with TRBD1. CDR3 length equals 16 residues. CDR1 MDHEN and CDR2 SYDVKM come from the germline V gene. J was trimmed by 8 bases and V by 6 bases; bases with no gene match: 18.

This clone was counted once. This chain links TRBV5-1 with TRBJ2-1; the match to TRBD2 covers 12 bases. CDR1 SGHRS and CDR2 YFSETQ come from the germline V gene. V gave up 3 bases and J gave up 6 bases; unmatched junction bases: 7. CDR3 length equals 16 residues. Here the CDR3 DNA reads TGCGCCAGCAGCTCCGCCGGGACTAGCGGGCTCAATGAGCAGTTCTTC. As protein: CASSSAGTSGLNEQFF.